Below, 9 T cell receptor beta chains from the same sample are listed, as sequenced in a study of identical twins. One entry per CDR3 protein, called by TCRdb with MiXCR from the 5' RACE reads. The table lists over 500,000 distinct CDR3 sequences, around 20% of them singletons, with around 0.91% in the top ten. The data were also submitted as part of a second study, on T cells expressing NK-cell markers.

The sample taken for sequencing was CD4+ T cells sorted from blood. Receptors originate from a woman between 18 and 30 years old in good health.

Only a few counts were recorded for this clonotype. The gene calls are TRBV3-1 and TRBJ2-2; D unclear. Germline-derived CDR1 and CDR2 are LGHDT and YNNKEL (reference sequence). The CDR3 consists of 14 residues. V was trimmed by 5 bases and J by 6 bases, leaving 13 bases between them. The CDR3 DNA reads TGTGCCAGCAGCTCAAGGTGGAGTGCCGGGGAGCTGTTTTTT. It codes for CASSSRWSAGELFF. Based on the CDR3 plus reference TRBV3-1 and TRBJ2-2, the full variable domain is DTAVSQTPKYLVTQMGNDKSIKCEQNLGHDTMYWYKQDSKKFLKIMFSYNNKELIINETVPNRFSPKSPDKAHLNLHINSLELGDSAVYFCASSSRWSAGELFFGEGSRLTVL.

The V and J genes are TRBV10-3 and TRBJ2-3, with 8 positions matching TRBD2. Trimming at V came to 5 bases and at J to 7 bases, leaving 8 bases not matched to a gene. Germline V CDR1 and CDR2: ENHRY, SYGVKD. This CDR3 is built from 14 residues. CDR3 sequence: CAISSSGGDYTQYF. For the CDR3, the DNA is TGTGCCATCAGTTCCAGCGGGGGCGATTATACGCAGTATTTT.

This clonotype was observed a few times. The V and J genes are TRBV12-3 or TRBV12-4 and TRBJ1-1; D is perhaps TRBD1 (6 bases). The V gene lost 5 bases and the J gene lost 3 bases, with 13 bases spanning the gap. This CDR3 is 14 amino acids long. This chain's CDR3 is CASSTRGGDTEAFF. CDR3 in DNA: TGTGCCAGCAGTACCAGGGGTGGGGACACTGAAGCTTTCTTT.

This clonotype was picked up many times. The rearrangement uses TRBV9 and TRBJ2-5, with D possibly matching TRBD2 (6 bases). Looked up from germline, CDR1 is SGDLS and CDR2 is YYNGEE. Trimming stripped 4 bases from V and 5 bases from J, with 15 bases between. The CDR3 is 14 residues long. The chain's CDR3 is CASSPWRGKETQYF. The CDR3 nucleotides are TGTGCCAGCAGCCCGTGGCGCGGGAAGGAGACCCAGTACTTC.

As DNA, the CDR3 is TGCAGCGTCATTCGGGACATAGACAATGAGCAGTTCTTC. It yields the protein CSVIRDIDNEQFF. The V and J genes are TRBV29-1 and TRBJ2-1; maybe TRBD1 (6 bases). Trimming removed 6 bases at V and 5 bases at J, with 14 bases between. This CDR3 is 13 amino acids long. CDR1 and CDR2 from the germline V gene are SQVTM and ANQGSEA.

With regard to this clonotype: One end of the junction does not line up with germline, which may come from a read error. V gene TRBV7-9 combines with J gene TRBJ2-4; 8 bases are shared with TRBD1. In germline, CDR1 is SEHNR, CDR2 FQNEAQ (reference sequence). The CDR3 spans 12 residues. CDR3 in amino acids: CASSLTDRDVSF. The CDR3 coding sequence is TGTGCCAGCAGCTTAACGGACAGGGACGTCTCCTTC.

This chain connects TRBV2 to TRBJ2-5; D remains ambiguous. Between the trimmed V and J ends, which lost 5 bases and 0 bases, there was a span of 10 bases. The germline V gene encodes CDR1 SNHLY and CDR2 FYNNEI. The CDR3 contains 14 residues. Written as DNA, the CDR3 is TGTGCCAGCAGTATCTCGGCGTACCAAGAGACCCAGTACTTC. Protein: CASSISAYQETQYF.

CDR3 loop: CASSIAGRGTEAFF. Written as DNA, the CDR3 is TGTGCCAGTAGTATTGCGGGGCGCGGGACTGAAGCTTTCTTT. This rearrangement joins TRBV19 to TRBJ1-1, with D perhaps TRBD1 (5 bases). This CDR3 is built from 14 residues. V was trimmed by 3 bases and J by 5 bases, leaving 13 bases between them. Germline V gene lookup returns CDR1 LNHDA and CDR2 SQIVND (reference sequence).

This clonotype was observed many times. The chain joins TRBV6-5 to TRBJ2-7; 9 bases align to TRBD2. This CDR3 spans 16 amino acids. In germline, CDR1 is MNHEY, CDR2 SVGAGI. Trimming cost V 2 bases and J 4 bases; bases outside gene matches: 9. The CDR3 bases are TGTGCCAGCAGTTACAATAGCCAGCGGGAGGCATACGAGCAGTACTTC. It specifies CASSYNSQREAYEQYF.